This TCR beta chain was recorded in a study of blood T cell repertoires in COVID-19. Study-level background: The study drew acute and convalescent COVID-19 samples from the United States, Italy and Spain.

Trimming left V 10 bases short and J 7 bases short, with 19 bases between. CDR1 and CDR2 from the germline V gene are MNHEY and SVGAGI. This CDR3 region has 14 residues. The assay was immunoSEQ multiplex PCR, and TCRdb's table has in-frame clones only and misses some. The table has hundreds of thousands of clones, roughly 85% seen once. The sequencing input was peripheral blood. The chain joins TRBV6-5 to TRBJ1-4, with D possibly TRBD1 on 5 matching bases. The clonotype was recovered from a woman between 25 and 40 years old with active or convalescent COVID-19. CDR3 in DNA: TGTGCCACCACGCTACGAGGAAGGGGTGAAAAACTGTTTTTT. It yields the protein CATTLRGRGEKLFF.